The T cell receptor beta chain described here comes from a study of PD-1 blockade in mismatch repair-deficient tumors. Study overall: Patients had around 11 mismatch repair-deficient cancer types and were previously treated and progressing. Study outcomes and limitations: Tumor-resident clones, often undetectable pretreatment in blood, expanded then contracted after pembrolizumab.

Germline V lookup: CDR1 LGHNA, CDR2 YNFKEQ. This CDR3 contains 16 residues. Trimming shortened V by 1 base and J by 0 bases, and 9 bases separated the two germline ends. About this clone: Its matching antigen is unknown.

PCR or immunohistochemistry showed mismatch repair deficiency in every enrolled patient. The TCR-sequenced patients were three responders to pembrolizumab. Produced via immunoSEQ multiplex PCR; TCRdb's table is partial and in-frame only. This sample has tens of thousands of clones, with roughly 80% found just once. This chain links TRBV4-2 with TRBJ1-4; possibly TRBD1 for D (5 bases). This sample comprised peripheral blood, obtained 12 weeks after starting pembrolizumab. This clonotype originated in an adult with mismatch repair-deficient cancer. Here the CDR3 reads CASSQVGASTNEKLFF. The CDR3 DNA reads as TGTGCCAGCAGCCAAGTAGGGGCCTCAACTAATGAAAAACTGTTTTTT.